This T cell receptor beta chain came from a study of human thymus T cells. The length of the CDR3 is 17 residues. Deletions cut 10 bases from V and 2 bases from J, with 25 bases between. Looked up from germline, CDR1 is LNHDA and CDR2 is SQIVND (reference sequence). As regards this clone: Its antigen is unidentified.

Only four of the eight donors provided a 0.5-1 mL blood sample. Genomic DNA was extracted from every available blood leukocyte. Generated by immunoSEQ multiplex PCR, the TCRdb table keeps only in-frame clones and is missing some. This table holds 57,000 or so clones, around 94% found once. Study-level findings and limits: Gene usage for V and J segments appeared biased in thymic and blood repertoires.

J is TRBJ2-3 and V is TRBV19; tentatively, D is TRBD2 (5 bases). The sequenced sample was blood. The clonotype originates from a boy under two years old with a congenital heart defect but otherwise immunologically healthy. CDR3 protein: CATPRVAHSLITDTQYF. The CDR3 DNA reads TGTGCCACCCCGAGGGTGGCCCACAGCCTAATCACAGATACGCAGTATTTT. Full variable domain (outside the CDR3, taken from reference TRBV19 and TRBJ2-3): DGGITQSPKYLFRKEGQNVTLSCEQNLNHDAMYWYRQDPGQGLRLIYYSQIVNDFQKGDIAEGYSVSREKKESFPLTVTSAQKNPTAFYLCATPRVAHSLITDTQYFGPGTRLTVL.